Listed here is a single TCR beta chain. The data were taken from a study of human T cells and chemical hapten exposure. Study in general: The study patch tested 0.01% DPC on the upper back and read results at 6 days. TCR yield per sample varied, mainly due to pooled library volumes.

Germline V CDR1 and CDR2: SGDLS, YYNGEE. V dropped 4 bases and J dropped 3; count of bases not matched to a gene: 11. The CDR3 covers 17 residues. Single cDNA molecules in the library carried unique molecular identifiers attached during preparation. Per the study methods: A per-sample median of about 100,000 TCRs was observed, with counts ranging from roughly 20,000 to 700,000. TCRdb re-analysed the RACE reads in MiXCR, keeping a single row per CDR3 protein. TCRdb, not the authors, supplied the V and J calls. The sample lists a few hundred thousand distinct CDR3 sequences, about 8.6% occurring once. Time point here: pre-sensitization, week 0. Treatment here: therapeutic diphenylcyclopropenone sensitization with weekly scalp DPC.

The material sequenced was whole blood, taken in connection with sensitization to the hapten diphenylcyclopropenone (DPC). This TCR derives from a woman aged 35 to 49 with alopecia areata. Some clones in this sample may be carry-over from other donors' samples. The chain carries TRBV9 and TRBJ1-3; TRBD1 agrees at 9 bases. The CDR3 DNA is TGTGCCAGCAGCACCGACGGACAGGGGAGATATGGAAACACCATATATTTT. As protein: CASSTDGQGRYGNTIYF.